The 3 T cell receptor beta chains listed next were all sequenced from one sample in a study of patients and donors after allogeneic stem cell transplantation. TCRdb redid the calling of the RT-PCR reads with MiXCR, one entry per CDR3 protein. This table holds about 150,000 distinct CDR3 sequences, over 30% found once. The source material was blood, either unsorted or a sorted T cell fraction (not recorded which). The receptors shown here come from a human donor who was either an allogeneic HSCT recipient or a stem cell or donor lymphocyte infusion donor (not recorded which). It is not recorded whose cells these are; they may come from a transplant donor.

The chain employs TRBV5-6 and TRBJ2-7, with D unresolved. V lost 3 bases and J lost 3, with 10 bases in between. The CDR3 has 13 amino acids. Germline V gives CDR1 SGHDT, CDR2 YYEEEE. The CDR3 DNA reads TGTGCCAGCAGCTACGGAACCGGCTACGAGCAGTACTTC. It is translated as CASSYGTGYEQYF.

The chain is built from TRBV11-2 and TRBJ1-6; TRBD1 is a possible D gene (5 bases). The CDR3 length is 16 residues. Germline values: CDR1 SGHAT, CDR2 FQNNGV. V gave up 4 bases and J gave up 5 bases, with 15 bases separating them. This chain's CDR3 is CASSSFPGRDNSPLHF. Here the CDR3 DNA reads TGTGCCAGCAGCTCGTTTCCGGGCAGGGATAATTCACCCCTCCACTTT.

The chain joins TRBV20-1 to TRBJ1-1, with D possibly matching TRBD1 (5 bases). Germline assignment: CDR1 DFQATT and CDR2 SNEGSKA (reference sequence). Trimming pared 7 bases from V and 9 bases from J, leaving 12 bases between. This CDR3 contains 10 residues. The CDR3 region is CSGLRDQAFF. The CDR3 nucleotides read TGCAGTGGGCTAAGGGACCAAGCTTTCTTT.